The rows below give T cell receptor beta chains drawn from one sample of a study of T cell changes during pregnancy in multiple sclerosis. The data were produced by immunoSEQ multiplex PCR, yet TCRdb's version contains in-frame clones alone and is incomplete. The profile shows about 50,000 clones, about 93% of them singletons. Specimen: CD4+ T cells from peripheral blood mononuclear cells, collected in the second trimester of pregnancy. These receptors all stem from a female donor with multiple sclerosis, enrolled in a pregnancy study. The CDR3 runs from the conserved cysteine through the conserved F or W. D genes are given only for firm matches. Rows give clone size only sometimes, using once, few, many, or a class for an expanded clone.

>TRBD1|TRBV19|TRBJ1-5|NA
TGTGCCAGTAGTTATACAGGGGGGAATCAGCCCCAGCATTTT
CASSYTGGNQPQHF
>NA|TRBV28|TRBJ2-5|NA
TGTGCCAGCAGTTTAGGGACACAGGTCGCGGAGACCCAGTACTTC
CASSLGTQVAETQYF
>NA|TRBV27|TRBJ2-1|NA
TGTGCCAGCAGTTTTCTTAGCGGTGAGCAGTTCTTC
CASSFLSGEQFF
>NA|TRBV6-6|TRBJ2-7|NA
TGTGCCAGCAGTTCCGGGGTGGTCCGGGGTGCGGGCGAGCAGTACTTC
CASSSGVVRGAGEQYF
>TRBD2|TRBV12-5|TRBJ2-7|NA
TGTGCTAGTGGTTTAGCGGGAGGCCACGAGCAGTACTTC
CASGLAGGHEQYF
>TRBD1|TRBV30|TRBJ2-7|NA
TGTGCCTGGAGTGGACAGGGCGAGCAGTACTTC
CAWSGQGEQYF
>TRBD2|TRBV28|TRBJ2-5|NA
TGTGCCAGCAGTTCTAGCGGCGAGACCCAGTACTTC
CASSSSGETQYF
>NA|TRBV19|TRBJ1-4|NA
TGTGCCAGTAGCAGGACATGGGCAACTAATGAAAAACTGTTTTTT
CASSRTWATNEKLFF
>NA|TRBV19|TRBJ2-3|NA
TGTGCCAGTAGTATAAATCCCGGGGTACATACGCAGTATTTT
CASSINPGVHTQYF
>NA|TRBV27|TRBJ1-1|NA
TGTGCCAGCAGTTTAAACAGGAACGCTGAAGCTTTCTTT
CASSLNRNAEAFF
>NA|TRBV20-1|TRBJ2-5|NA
TGCAGTGGTTCGTACCAAGAGACCCAGTACTTC
CSGSYQETQYF
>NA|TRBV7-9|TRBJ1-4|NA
TGTGCCAGCAGCCTAGACGAGGAAAAACTGTTTTTT
CASSLDEEKLFF
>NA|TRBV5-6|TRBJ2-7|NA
TGTGCCAGCAGCTTATACTACGAGCAGTACTTC
CASSLYYEQYF
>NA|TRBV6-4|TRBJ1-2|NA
TGTGCCAGCAGTGACTCGTACGGGGTCTATGGCTACACCTTC
CASSDSYGVYGYTF
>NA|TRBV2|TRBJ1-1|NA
TGTGCCAGCGGAGAGGACAAGAACACTGAAGCTTTCTTT
CASGEDKNTEAFF
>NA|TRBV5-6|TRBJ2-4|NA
TGTGCCAGCAGCTCGGGACTAGCCAAAAACATTCAGTACTTC
CASSSGLAKNIQYF
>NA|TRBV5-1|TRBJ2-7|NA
TGCGCCAGCAGTGTGGGGGATGGGGGACTCTACTACGAGCAGTACTTC
CASSVGDGGLYYEQYF
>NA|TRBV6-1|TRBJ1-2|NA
TGTGCCAGCAGAGAACCCCGGGCAGGGGCCTATGGCTACACCTTC
CASREPRAGAYGYTF
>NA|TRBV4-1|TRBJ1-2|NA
TGCGCCAGCAGCAAAGAGGAGGGGAGAGAGAATGGCTACACCTTC
CASSKEEGRENGYTF
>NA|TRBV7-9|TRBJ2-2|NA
TGTGCCAGCAGCTCGGGACCCGGGAGTGACACCGGGGAGCTGTTTTTT
CASSSGPGSDTGELFF
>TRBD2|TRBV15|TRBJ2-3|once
TGTGCCACCAGCAGAGGATCCAAGACTAGCGGGCGCACAGATACGCAGTATTTT
CATSRGSKTSGRTDTQYF
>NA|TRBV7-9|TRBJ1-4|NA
TGTGCCAGCAGCTTAGAAGTCAGATCTAATGAAAAACTGTTTTTT
CASSLEVRSNEKLFF